This T cell receptor (beta chain) came from a study of radiotherapy plus CTLA-4 blockade in lung cancer. On this clone: The target antigen is unknown.

Germline V gives CDR1 SGHTS, CDR2 YDEGEE. Trimming took 4 bases from V and 3 from J; bases not matched to a gene: 5. The CDR3 contains 15 residues. Profiling relied on immunoSEQ multiplex PCR, and the TCRdb table lists in-frame clones only, not all of them. The sample records 95,000 to 150,000 clones, 80% to 90% being singletons. Whole-study results and caveats: After treatment with radiotherapy plus ipilimumab, TCR clones that came from the tumor expanded in blood.

The chain carries TRBV5-8 and TRBJ2-1, with TRBD2 matching 9 bases. Here the sequenced sample was peripheral blood, taken from a patient treated with radiotherapy plus ipilimumab. This clonotype originated in a human donor with non-small cell lung cancer that progressed on radiotherapy plus ipilimumab. The CDR3 bases are TGTGCCAGCAGCCATGGACTAGCGTACTACAATGAGCAGTTCTTC. It codes for CASSHGLAYYNEQFF.